These T cell receptor beta chains were read from a single sample in a study of OX40 agonist ivuxolimab in advanced cancers. The method was immunoSEQ multiplex PCR; TCRdb's version includes in-frame clones alone and lacks a portion of them. The sample consists of some 79,000 clones, 80% to 90% of them appearing once. The sample was CD4+ or CD8+ T cells sorted from blood, taken in a trial of the OX40 agonist ivuxolimab. The receptors originated from an adult with an advanced solid tumor such as melanoma, head and neck, liver or kidney cancer. Both conserved end residues are part of each CDR3. A D gene is named only where the DNA matches it firmly. Where a row states a size, it is once, few, many or the class of an expanded clone; other rows omit it.

CDR3 DNA: TGTGCCAGCAGCCCGTCTCGAGGGGAAAACATTCAGTACTTC
CDR3 protein: CASSPSRGENIQYF
J gene: TRBJ2-4
clone size: few
V gene: TRBV11-2
D gene: NA

CDR3 DNA: TGTGCCAGCACCTCCAGGCGGGGAGATACGCAGTATTTT
CDR3 protein: CASTSRRGDTQYF
J gene: TRBJ2-3
clone size: NA
V gene: TRBV13
D gene: NA

CDR3 DNA: TGTGCCAGCTCACCACCGCCAGGACAGGGGGCCTACGAGCAGTACTTC
CDR3 protein: CASSPPPGQGAYEQYF
J gene: TRBJ2-7
clone size: once
V gene: TRBV18
D gene: TRBD1

CDR3 DNA: TGTGCCAGCAGCTTACCCGACGCCGCCCGATATACGCAGTATTTT
CDR3 protein: CASSLPDAARYTQYF
J gene: TRBJ2-3
clone size: once
V gene: TRBV7-2
D gene: NA

CDR3 DNA: TGTGCCACCCTTCGGCCGAATAACTACGAGCAGTACTTC
CDR3 protein: CATLRPNNYEQYF
J gene: TRBJ2-7
clone size: NA
V gene: TRBV21-1
D gene: NA

CDR3 DNA: TGTGCCAGCAGCGCGAACACAGATACGCAGTATTTT
CDR3 protein: CASSANTDTQYF
J gene: TRBJ2-3
clone size: NA
V gene: TRBV9
D gene: NA

CDR3 DNA: TGTGCCTGGAGTAAGCGGGACAGAAGGAATCAGCCCCAGCATTTT
CDR3 protein: CAWSKRDRRNQPQHF
J gene: TRBJ1-5
clone size: few
V gene: TRBV30
D gene: TRBD1

CDR3 DNA: TGTGCCAGCACCGGGGACAGGGAGACCGTCATCTCTGGAAACACCATATATTTT
CDR3 protein: CASTGDRETVISGNTIYF
J gene: TRBJ1-3
clone size: NA
V gene: TRBV27
D gene: TRBD1

CDR3 DNA: TGTGCCAGCAGCTTGTTAATGACGGGATACTACGAGCAGTACTTC
CDR3 protein: CASSLLMTGYYEQYF
J gene: TRBJ2-7
clone size: NA
V gene: TRBV5-5
D gene: NA

CDR3 DNA: TGTGCCAGTAGTATCCAAAGGGGAGATACGCAGTATTTT
CDR3 protein: CASSIQRGDTQYF
J gene: TRBJ2-3
clone size: NA
V gene: TRBV19
D gene: NA

CDR3 DNA: TGTGCCAGCAGCGTAGGGGGGGACACTGAAGCTTTCTTT
CDR3 protein: CASSVGGDTEAFF
J gene: TRBJ1-1
clone size: NA
V gene: TRBV9
D gene: NA

CDR3 DNA: TGCGCCAGCAGCCCTTGGACTAGCGGGAGTCCAGATACGCAGTATTTT
CDR3 protein: CASSPWTSGSPDTQYF
J gene: TRBJ2-3
clone size: NA
V gene: TRBV5-1
D gene: TRBD2

CDR3 DNA: TGTGCCAGCAGAGAATTGGGGGGAGCTGGAAACACCATATATTTT
CDR3 protein: CASRELGGAGNTIYF
J gene: TRBJ1-3
clone size: NA
V gene: TRBV6-1
D gene: NA

CDR3 DNA: TGCAGCGTGTTGCGGGGGCCAGCCTACAATGAGCAGTTCTTC
CDR3 protein: CSVLRGPAYNEQFF
J gene: TRBJ2-1
clone size: once
V gene: TRBV29-1
D gene: NA

CDR3 DNA: TGTGCCAGCAGCTATCCGGGACAGGGGCATGATACGCAGTATTTT
CDR3 protein: CASSYPGQGHDTQYF
J gene: TRBJ2-3
clone size: NA
V gene: TRBV7-9
D gene: TRBD1

CDR3 DNA: TGTGCCAGCTCACCACTAAGAGAAGCAGATACGCAGTATTTT
CDR3 protein: CASSPLREADTQYF
J gene: TRBJ2-3
clone size: NA
V gene: TRBV18
D gene: NA

CDR3 DNA: TGTGCCATCAGTCCTTTGGGACTAGCGGGAGAGGATACGCAGTATTTT
CDR3 protein: CAISPLGLAGEDTQYF
J gene: TRBJ2-3
clone size: NA
V gene: TRBV10-3
D gene: TRBD2

CDR3 DNA: TGTGCCAGCTCGAGGGACAGGGAAAGTGGTTGGGGCAAAAACATTCAGTACTTC
CDR3 protein: CASSRDRESGWGKNIQYF
J gene: TRBJ2-4
clone size: NA
V gene: TRBV18
D gene: TRBD1

CDR3 DNA: TGTGCCACCAGCAATCCTAGCGGGAGTAATGAGCAGTTCTTC
CDR3 protein: CATSNPSGSNEQFF
J gene: TRBJ2-1
clone size: NA
V gene: TRBV15
D gene: TRBD2

CDR3 DNA: TGTGCCAGCAGTCAGAGCGGGACCACAGATACGCAGTATTTT
CDR3 protein: CASSQSGTTDTQYF
J gene: TRBJ2-3
clone size: NA
V gene: TRBV9
D gene: TRBD2

CDR3 DNA: TGTGCCAGCAGCCATCTGACAGGGGCGAAGACCCAGTACTTC
CDR3 protein: CASSHLTGAKTQYF
J gene: TRBJ2-5
clone size: NA
V gene: TRBV7-9
D gene: TRBD1

CDR3 DNA: TGTGCCAGCAGTCGATCAGACAGGTACGAGCAGTACTTC
CDR3 protein: CASSRSDRYEQYF
J gene: TRBJ2-7
clone size: NA
V gene: TRBV27
D gene: NA

CDR3 DNA: TGCGCCAGCAGCTTGGACGTCACCGACTATGGCTACACCTTC
CDR3 protein: CASSLDVTDYGYTF
J gene: TRBJ1-2
clone size: NA
V gene: TRBV5-1
D gene: NA

CDR3 DNA: TGTGCCTGGAGTGTACGTCCGGGTGAGCAGTTCTTC
CDR3 protein: CAWSVRPGEQFF
J gene: TRBJ2-1
clone size: NA
V gene: TRBV30
D gene: NA

CDR3 DNA: TGTGCCAGCAGCTTGGTGGGGGCCGATTGGGCCGGGGAGCTGTTTTTT
CDR3 protein: CASSLVGADWAGELFF
J gene: TRBJ2-2
clone size: NA
V gene: TRBV5-5
D gene: NA

CDR3 DNA: TGTGCCAGTAGTAGGCGTGGGGAGAACATTCAGTACTTC
CDR3 protein: CASSRRGENIQYF
J gene: TRBJ2-4
clone size: NA
V gene: TRBV19
D gene: NA

CDR3 DNA: TGCGCCAGCAGCTCTGACCCCTCTCTCACAGATACGCAGTATTTT
CDR3 protein: CASSSDPSLTDTQYF
J gene: TRBJ2-3
clone size: NA
V gene: TRBV5-1
D gene: NA

CDR3 DNA: TGCGCCAGCAGCGAGGACAGGGCGAACACTGAAGCTTTCTTT
CDR3 protein: CASSEDRANTEAFF
J gene: TRBJ1-1
clone size: NA
V gene: TRBV5-1
D gene: TRBD1

CDR3 DNA: TGTGCCTGGAGTGTACCGGGAGCATTAGATACGCAGTATTTT
CDR3 protein: CAWSVPGALDTQYF
J gene: TRBJ2-3
clone size: NA
V gene: TRBV30
D gene: NA

CDR3 DNA: TGTGCCAGCAAGGGGACAGTGGCTGAAGCTTTCTTT
CDR3 protein: CASKGTVAEAFF
J gene: TRBJ1-1
clone size: NA
V gene: TRBV27
D gene: TRBD1

CDR3 DNA: TGTGCCAGCAGCCTCCAAATGGGTAGACCTGAGAATGAGCAGTTCTTC
CDR3 protein: CASSLQMGRPENEQFF
J gene: TRBJ2-1
clone size: NA
V gene: TRBV4-2
D gene: NA

CDR3 DNA: TGTGCCAGCACAGGACAGGGGGCCATGAACACTGAAGCTTTCTTT
CDR3 protein: CASTGQGAMNTEAFF
J gene: TRBJ1-1
clone size: NA
V gene: TRBV25-1
D gene: TRBD1

CDR3 DNA: TGTGCCATCAAAGGGGGAGGTGGCGAGCAGTACTTC
CDR3 protein: CAIKGGGGEQYF
J gene: TRBJ2-7
clone size: once
V gene: TRBV10-3
D gene: NA